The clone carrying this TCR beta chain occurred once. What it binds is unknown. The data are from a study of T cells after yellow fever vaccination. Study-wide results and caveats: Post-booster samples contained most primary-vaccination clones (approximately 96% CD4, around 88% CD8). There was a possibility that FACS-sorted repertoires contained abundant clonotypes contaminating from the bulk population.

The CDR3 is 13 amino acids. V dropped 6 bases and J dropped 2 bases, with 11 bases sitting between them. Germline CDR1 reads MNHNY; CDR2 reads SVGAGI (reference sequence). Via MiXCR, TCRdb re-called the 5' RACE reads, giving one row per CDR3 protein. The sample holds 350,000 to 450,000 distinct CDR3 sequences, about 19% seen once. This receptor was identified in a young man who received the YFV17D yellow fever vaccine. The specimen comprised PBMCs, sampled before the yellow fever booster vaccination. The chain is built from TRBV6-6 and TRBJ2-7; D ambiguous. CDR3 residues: CASRYSRTYEQYV. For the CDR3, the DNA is TGTGCCAGCAGGTACAGTAGAACCTACGAGCAGTACGTC.